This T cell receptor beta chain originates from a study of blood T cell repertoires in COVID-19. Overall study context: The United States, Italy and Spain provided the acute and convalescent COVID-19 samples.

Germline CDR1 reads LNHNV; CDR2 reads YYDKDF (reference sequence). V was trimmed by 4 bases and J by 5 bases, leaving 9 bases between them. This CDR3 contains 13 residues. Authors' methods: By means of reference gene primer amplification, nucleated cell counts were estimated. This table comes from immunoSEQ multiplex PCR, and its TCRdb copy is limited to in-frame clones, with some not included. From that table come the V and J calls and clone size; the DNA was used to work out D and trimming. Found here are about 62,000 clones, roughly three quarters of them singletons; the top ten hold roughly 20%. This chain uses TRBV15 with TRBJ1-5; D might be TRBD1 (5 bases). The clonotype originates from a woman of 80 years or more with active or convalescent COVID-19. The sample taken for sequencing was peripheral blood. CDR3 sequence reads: CATSTEQDQPQHF. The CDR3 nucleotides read TGTGCCACCAGCACAGAACAGGATCAGCCCCAGCATTTT.